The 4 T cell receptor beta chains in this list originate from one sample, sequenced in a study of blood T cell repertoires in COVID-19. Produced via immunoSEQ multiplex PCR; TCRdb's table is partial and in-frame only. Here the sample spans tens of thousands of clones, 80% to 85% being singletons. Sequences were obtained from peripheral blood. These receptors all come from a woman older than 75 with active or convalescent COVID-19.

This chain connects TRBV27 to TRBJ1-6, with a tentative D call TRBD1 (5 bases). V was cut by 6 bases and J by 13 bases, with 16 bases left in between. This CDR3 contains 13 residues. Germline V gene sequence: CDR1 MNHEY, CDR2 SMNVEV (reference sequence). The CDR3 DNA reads TGTGCCAGCAGAGACAGAGATGTGGAGCCCCTCCACTTT. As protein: CASRDRDVEPLHF.

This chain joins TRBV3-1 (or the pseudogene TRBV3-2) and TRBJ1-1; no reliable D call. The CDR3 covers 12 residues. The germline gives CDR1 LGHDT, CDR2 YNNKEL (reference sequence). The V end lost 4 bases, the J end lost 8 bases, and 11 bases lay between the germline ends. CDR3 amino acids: CASSLNGKEAFF. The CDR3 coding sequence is TGTGCCAGCAGCCTTAACGGGAAGGAAGCTTTCTTT.

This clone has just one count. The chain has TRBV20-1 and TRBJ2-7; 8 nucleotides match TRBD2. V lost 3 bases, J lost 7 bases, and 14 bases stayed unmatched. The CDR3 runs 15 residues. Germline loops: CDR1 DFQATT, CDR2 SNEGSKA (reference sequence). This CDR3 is CSASLGRGLEGEQYF. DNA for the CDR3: TGCAGTGCTAGTCTCGGGAGGGGACTAGAGGGTGAGCAGTACTTC.

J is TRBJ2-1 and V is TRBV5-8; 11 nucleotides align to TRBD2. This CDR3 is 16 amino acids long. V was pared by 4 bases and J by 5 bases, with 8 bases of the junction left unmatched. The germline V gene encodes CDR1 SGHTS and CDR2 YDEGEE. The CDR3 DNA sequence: TGTGCCAGCAGCCCCCGGGGTAGCGGGAGGGACAATGAGCAGTTCTTC. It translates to CASSPRGSGRDNEQFF.